The rows below give T cell receptor beta chains drawn from one sample of a study of PD-L1 blockade in urothelial cancer. Method: immunoSEQ multiplex PCR; TCRdb's copy keeps in-frame clones and lacks some. The repertoire consists of about 66,000 clones, with roughly 86% occurring once and the leading ten covering approximately 11%. The starting material was PBMCs, obtained around atezolizumab (anti-PD-L1) treatment. Receptor source: a man in his fifties or sixties with urothelial cancer. Each CDR3 is given with its conserved first and last residue. A D gene is named only where the DNA matches it firmly. Size is omitted from some rows. Given values are once, few, many or a class for expanded clones.

j_gene | abundance | d_gene | v_gene | CDR3aa | CDR3nt
TRBJ1-5 | NA | NA | TRBV21-1 | CARLTGVQPQHF | TGTGCCAGGTTAACAGGGGTCCAGCCCCAGCATTTT
TRBJ2-1 | NA | NA | TRBV19 | CASSIHGLSNEQFF | TGTGCCAGTAGTATCCATGGACTCAGCAATGAGCAGTTCTTC
TRBJ1-4 | once | NA | TRBV28 | CASSPTRGGASVEKLFF | TGTGCCAGCAGTCCAACCCGGGGGGGGGCTTCGGTTGAAAAACTGTTTTTT
TRBJ1-1 | NA | NA | TRBV5-4 | CASSLPGLNTEAFF | TGTGCCAGCAGCTTGCCGGGTTTGAACACTGAAGCTTTCTTT
TRBJ1-4 | many | NA | TRBV2 | CASSGTTNEKLFF | TGTGCCAGCAGCGGTACAACTAATGAAAAACTGTTTTTT
TRBJ2-7 | NA | TRBD2 | TRBV6-5 | CASSRLAGTYEQYF | TGTGCCAGCAGCCGACTAGCGGGCACCTACGAGCAGTACTTC
TRBJ2-6 | NA | NA | TRBV29-1 | CSFSLRGVLTF | TGCAGCTTCTCCCTGCGAGGCGTCCTGACTTTC
TRBJ1-1 | NA | NA | TRBV6-1 | CATSRGISGLRTAFF | TGTGCCACTTCGCGGGGTATATCGGGTCTCAGGACCGCTTTCTTT
TRBJ2-4 | NA | NA | TRBV13 | CASSLGPRAAKNIQYF | TGTGCCAGCAGCTTAGGCCCCAGGGCGGCCAAAAACATTCAGTACTTC
TRBJ1-2 | NA | NA | TRBV5-1 | CASSPSGETYGYTF | TGCGCCAGCAGCCCCAGCGGAGAAACCTATGGCTACACCTTC
TRBJ2-3 | NA | NA | TRBV25-1 | CASNPSGGMDTQYF | TGTGCCAGCAACCCATCTGGGGGGATGGATACGCAGTATTTT
TRBJ1-2 | many | TRBD1 | TRBV5-1 | CASSLGQINYGYTF | TGCGCCAGCAGTTTGGGACAGATTAACTATGGCTACACCTTC
TRBJ2-5 | NA | TRBD2 | TRBV11-2 | CASSLAGGQETQYF | TGTGCCAGCAGCCTAGCGGGGGGGCAAGAGACCCAGTACTTC
TRBJ2-7 | NA | TRBD1 | TRBV28 | CASSTPWGQGYHEQYF | TGTGCCAGCAGTACCCCCTGGGGACAGGGTTACCACGAGCAGTACTTC
TRBJ2-7 | once | TRBD2 | TRBV11-3 | CASSLGLAGGYEQYF | TGTGCCAGCAGCTTGGGACTAGCGGGAGGCTACGAGCAGTACTTC
TRBJ1-1 | NA | NA | TRBV7-8 | CASSLAEYPEAFF | TGTGCCAGCAGCTTAGCCGAGTACCCTGAAGCTTTCTTT
TRBJ2-3 | NA | NA | TRBV6-6 | CATLSDTQYF | TGTGCCACCCTGTCAGATACGCAGTATTTT